The 25 T cell receptor beta chains in this list originate from one sample, sequenced in a study of regulatory T cells in long-lasting Graves disease. CDR3 regions were amplified by Arm-PCR using iRepertoire HTBI primers to build TCR beta libraries. TCRdb called the multiplex PCR reads again in MiXCR, with one record for every CDR3 protein. The sample records 350,000 to 450,000 distinct CDR3 sequences, less than 25% being singletons. Sample time point: persistent/refractory GD, antithyroid drugs over 5 years with positive TRAb. PBMCs were the source of the RNA used for TCR sequencing. The material sequenced was peripheral blood mononuclear cells (PBMCs), taken when the disease was refractory, from a patient treated with antithyroid drugs. The receptors originated from a female donor with Graves disease.

This clonotype appeared a few times. The J gene is TRBJ2-2, the V gene TRBV20-1; no reliable D call. The CDR3 covers 15 residues. From germline, CDR1 is DFQATT and CDR2 SNEGSKA (reference sequence). Trimming stripped 3 bases from V and 6 bases from J, with 17 bases between. This CDR3 is CSASGRTSRPGELFF. The CDR3, as DNA: TGCAGTGCTAGTGGTAGGACCTCCCGGCCCGGGGAGCTGTTTTTT.

This clonotype was seen at least ten times. This rearrangement joins TRBV7-9 to TRBJ1-2; D call uncertain. The V end was cut by 2 bases, the J end by 6 bases, with 13 bases between. There are 14 residues in the CDR3. Germline CDR1 SEHNR, CDR2 FQNEAQ (reference sequence). DNA for the CDR3: TGTGCCAGCAGCTTATACGGGATCCGTAATGGCTACACCTTC. It yields the protein CASSLYGIRNGYTF.

This clonotype has a single count. The chain links TRBV20-1 to TRBJ2-7, with 12 bases identical to TRBD2. CDR3 length equals 14 residues. V was pared by 4 bases and J by 4 bases, with 5 bases of the junction left unmatched. The V gene's germline CDR1 is DFQATT and CDR2 SNEGSKA (reference sequence). The chain's CDR3 is CSAIRTSGKYEQYF. As DNA, the CDR3 is TGCAGTGCTATCAGGACTAGCGGGAAATACGAGCAGTACTTC.

This clonotype was recorded a few times. The chain is built from TRBV6-1 and TRBJ2-3; no clear D. Germline lookup yields CDR1 MNHNS and CDR2 SASEGT. The V end was cut by 3 bases, the J end by 4 bases, with 5 bases between. This CDR3 spans 12 amino acids. The CDR3 is CASSEWPDTQYF. CDR3 coding DNA: TGTGCCAGCAGTGAGTGGCCAGATACGCAGTATTTT.

The V and J genes are TRBV20-1 and TRBJ2-5, with D maybe TRBD2 (5 bases). The CDR3 is 11 residues long. Deletions cut 4 bases from V and 5 bases from J, with 8 bases between. Germline loops: CDR1 DFQATT, CDR2 SNEGSKA (reference sequence). Here the CDR3 reads CSATSRETQYF. The CDR3 nucleotides read TGCAGTGCTACTAGCCGGGAGACCCAGTACTTC.

The rearrangement links TRBV29-1 to TRBJ1-2; TRBD1 agrees at 9 bases. J gave up 3 bases and V 7 bases, and 9 bases lay outside the gene matches. The CDR3 is 14 residues long. CDR1 and CDR2 from the germline V gene are SQVTM and ANQGSEA. In DNA, the CDR3 is TGCAGCGCGATGGGGGGACAGGGAGACTATGGCTACACCTTC. Its translation is CSAMGGQGDYGYTF. Filled out from reference TRBV29-1 and TRBJ1-2, the complete variable domain reads SAVISQKPSRDICQRGTSLTIQCQVDSQVTMMFWYRQQPGQSLTLIATANQGSEATYESGFVIDKFPISRPNLTFSTLTVSNMSPEDSSIYLCSAMGGQGDYGYTFGSGTRLTVV.

The V and J genes are TRBV18 and TRBJ2-7; unclear D gene. Germline values: CDR1 KGHSH, CDR2 LQKENI. V was clipped by 2 bases and J by 0 bases, with 11 bases between them. This CDR3 contains 15 residues. The CDR3 DNA reads as TGTGCCAGCTCACCAACAAGTTTGACCTCCTACGAGCAGTACTTC. As protein: CASSPTSLTSYEQYF.

In its sample, this clonotype was seen many times. The chain carries TRBV28 and TRBJ2-7, with 10 bases matching TRBD1. This CDR3 contains 15 residues. CDR1 is MDHEN and CDR2 is SYDVKM in the germline V gene. V gave up 3 bases and J gave up 3 bases; unmatched junction bases: 5. In DNA, the CDR3 is TGTGCCAGCAGTTTCGTGGGACAGGGGTTCTACGAGCAGTACTTC. It codes for CASSFVGQGFYEQYF.

The table lists this clonotype with many counts. V gene TRBV12-3 or TRBV12-4 combines with J gene TRBJ1-2, with D perhaps TRBD1 (6 bases). The CDR3 has 11 residues. Trimming shortened V by 3 bases and J by 8 bases, and 7 bases separated the two germline ends. CDR3 protein: CASSLGAGYTF. The DNA of the CDR3 is TGTGCCAGCAGTTTGGGGGCCGGCTACACCTTC.

The chain uses TRBV27 and TRBJ2-7; D is possibly TRBD1 (6 bases). V dropped 3 bases and J dropped 2 bases, with 11 bases sitting between them. The CDR3 extends over 14 amino acids. CDR1 and CDR2 from the germline V gene are MNHEY and SMNVEV (reference sequence). CDR3 sequence: CASSFRDKTYEQYF. The CDR3 bases are TGTGCCAGCAGTTTCCGGGACAAGACCTACGAGCAGTACTTC.

This clonotype has ten or more counts. The chain is built from TRBV20-1 and TRBJ1-2; D is uncertain. The CDR3 loop spans 13 amino acids. Germline CDR1 is DFQATT and CDR2 is SNEGSKA (reference sequence). Trimming pared 3 bases from V and 0 bases from J, leaving 8 bases between. CDR3 sequence (DNA): TGCAGTGCTAGGACATCCTCTAACTATGGCTACACCTTC. Its protein is CSARTSSNYGYTF.

The genes are TRBV6-1 and TRBJ2-1, with TRBD2 as a possible D gene (6 bases). V gave up 7 bases and J gave up 3 bases, with 16 bases separating them. From germline, CDR1 is MNHNS and CDR2 SASEGT. The CDR3 is 15 amino acids. The CDR3 here is CASTSRDSYYNEQFF. The CDR3 nucleotides are TGTGCCAGCACCAGCAGGGACTCCTACTACAATGAGCAGTTCTTC.

As to this clonotype: Possible read error: a much larger clone is one base away. The missing conserved phenylalanine or tryptophan at the end of this CDR3 makes a read error likely. V usage is TRBV27 and J usage is TRBJ2-5; TRBD2 matches 7 bases. The CDR3 has 15 amino acids. Per germline, CDR1 MNHEY and CDR2 SMNVEV (reference sequence). Trimming at V came to 6 bases and at J to 0 bases, leaving 7 bases not matched to a gene. The CDR3 region is CASSSGTTYQETQYL. The CDR3, as DNA: TGTGCCAGCAGCTCCGGGACTACCTACCAAGAGACCCAGTACCTC.

The rearrangement joins TRBV7-9 to TRBJ2-7; TRBD2 matches 9 bases. V shed 4 bases and J 7 bases; nucleotides not matched to a gene: 8. This CDR3 region has 14 residues. Germline loops: CDR1 SEHNR, CDR2 FQNEAQ (reference sequence). CDR3 region: CASSSLAGDGEQYF. The CDR3 bases are TGTGCCAGCAGCTCCTTAGCGGGAGACGGAGAGCAGTACTTC.

This clonotype came up many times. This chain connects TRBV6-1 to TRBJ2-7; 7 nucleotides line up with TRBD2. The V gene end was trimmed by 5 bases and the J gene end by 0 bases; junction bases not matched to a gene: 4. The CDR3 has 14 amino acids. CDR1 MNHNS and CDR2 SASEGT come from the germline V gene. This chain's CDR3 is CASSSGMSSYEQYF. The CDR3 coding sequence is TGTGCCAGCAGTAGCGGGATGAGCTCCTACGAGCAGTACTTC.

The chain carries TRBV30 and TRBJ2-3; no firm D call. V lost 3 bases, J lost 6 bases, and 10 bases lay in between. This CDR3 has 12 residues. Germline CDR1 GTSNPN, CDR2 SVGIG (reference sequence). For the CDR3, the DNA is TGTGCCTGGAGCTTAACCGGGGATACGCAGTATTTT. This sequence encodes CAWSLTGDTQYF. The whole variable domain, remainder taken from reference TRBV30 and TRBJ2-3, is SQTIHQWPATLVQPVGSPLSLECTVEGTSNPNLYWYRQAAGRGLQLLFYSVGIGQISSEVPQNLSASRPQDRQFILSSKKLLLSDSGFYLCAWSLTGDTQYFGPGTRLTVL.

This clonotype came up many times. The V and J genes are TRBV28 and TRBJ2-7; no reliable D call. The length of the CDR3 is 12 residues. The V and J ends lost 7 bases and 3 bases respectively, with 10 bases between them. In germline, CDR1 is MDHEN, CDR2 SYDVKM. The CDR3 DNA reads TGTGCCAGCAAGACCACACTCTACGAGCAGTACTTC. It codes for CASKTTLYEQYF.

The rearrangement uses TRBV29-1 and TRBJ1-5, with D tentatively TRBD1 (6 bases). The CDR3 totals 11 residues. Germline V CDR1 and CDR2: SQVTM, ANQGSEA. Trimming shortened V by 6 bases and J by 8 bases, and 11 bases separated the two germline ends. The CDR3 coding sequence is TGCAGCGTGGGGGGGCCGGAGCCCCAGCATTTT. Amino acid sequence: CSVGGPEPQHF.

This clonotype was counted only a few times. The junction departs from the called germline gene at one end, perhaps through a read error. V usage is TRBV29-1 and J usage is TRBJ1-4; D remains unclear. From germline, CDR1 is SQVTM and CDR2 ANQGSEA. The CDR3 is 11 residues long. In nucleotides, the CDR3 is TGCAGCGTTGAAGAGCGGTGGACTGCGGTTTTT. It encodes CSVEERWTAVF.

About this clonotype: Just one base apart from a much larger clone, this may be a read error. The chain links TRBV27 to TRBJ1-5; D unclear. Germline CDR1 and CDR2: MNHEY and SMNVEV (reference sequence). The CDR3 has 17 amino acids. The CDR3 DNA reads TGTACCAGCAGTTTATGGTCCCACCATAGATCCAATCAGCCCCAGCATTTT. Its translation: CTSSLWSHHRSNQPQHF.

This clonotype was picked up a small number of times. The CDR3 protein is CSVEDWVSSGSSYEQYF. CDR3 nucleotides: TGCAGCGTTGAAGATTGGGTTTCTAGCGGGTCTTCCTACGAGCAGTACTTC. The gene calls are TRBV29-1 and TRBJ2-7; 8 bases align to TRBD2. The germline gives CDR1 SQVTM, CDR2 ANQGSEA. CDR3 length: 17 residues. J gave up 1 base and V 0 bases, and 11 bases lay outside the gene matches.

This clonotype was observed a handful of times. The V and J genes are TRBV7-8 and TRBJ1-3, with D maybe TRBD1 (5 bases). The CDR3 sequence is 13 residues long. With 5 bases removed from V and 4 bases from J, the gap between germline ends came to 9 bases. Per the germline V gene, CDR1 is SGHVS and CDR2 is FQNEAQ. This CDR3 reads CASSPGSGNTIYF. CDR3 DNA sequence: TGTGCCAGCAGCCCAGGGTCCGGAAACACCATATATTTT.

This clonotype showed up just a few times. This chain links TRBV7-2 with TRBJ2-2, with 11 bases fitting TRBD2. This CDR3 spans 16 amino acids. Germline V gene sequence: CDR1 SGHTA, CDR2 FQGNSA. Losses at the gene ends were 5 bases for V and 3 bases for J; bases not matched to a gene: 5. The CDR3 here is CASSHLAGGDTGELFF. CDR3 sequence (DNA): TGTGCCAGCAGCCACCTAGCGGGAGGAGACACCGGGGAGCTGTTTTTT.

This clonotype was observed once. The chain joins TRBV11-1 to TRBJ2-1; D is uncertain. The V gene lost 5 bases and the J gene lost 7 bases, with 18 bases spanning the gap. Germline CDR1 SGHAT, CDR2 FQDESV (reference sequence). The CDR3 runs 15 residues. The CDR3 DNA follows: TGTGCCAGCAGCCTCGACCTATTACATATAAATGAGCAGTTCTTC. This gives the protein CASSLDLLHINEQFF.

The gene calls are TRBV28 and TRBJ1-5; weak D call: TRBD1 (6 bases). Per the germline V gene, CDR1 is MDHEN and CDR2 is SYDVKM. Deletions cut 6 bases from V and 7 bases from J, with 10 bases between. The CDR3 totals 12 residues. This chain's CDR3 is CASSPTGQPQHF. CDR3 sequence (DNA): TGTGCCAGCAGCCCAACAGGGCAGCCCCAGCATTTT. Drawing the rest from reference TRBV28 and TRBJ1-5, the complete variable domain is DVKVTQSSRYLVKRTGEKVFLECVQDMDHENMFWYRQDPGLGLRLIYFSYDVKMKEKGDIPEGYSVSREKKERFSLILESASTNQTSMYLCASSPTGQPQHFGDGTRLSIL.